These 4 T cell receptor beta chains were all obtained from the same sample, sequenced in a study of T cell repertoires in ileal Crohn's disease. Repertoires were generated with immunoSEQ multiplex PCR, while TCRdb's copy carries only in-frame clones and drops some. The table shows 5,000 or so clones, with roughly 76% occurring only once. The sequenced sample was ileal tissue. The receptors originated from an adult with Crohn's disease.

The chain carries TRBV5-1 and TRBJ2-3; D uncertain. Trimming removed 0 bases at V and 4 bases at J, with 9 bases between. Germline lookup yields CDR1 SGHRS and CDR2 YFSETQ. The CDR3 spans 14 residues. CDR3 sequence: CASSLGSYADTQYF. The CDR3 DNA sequence: TGCGCCAGCAGCTTGGGTAGCTACGCAGATACGCAGTATTTT.

V and J are TRBV7-2 and TRBJ2-1; a weak D match, TRBD2 (6 bases). From germline, CDR1 is SGHTA and CDR2 FQGNSA. CDR3 length: 15 residues. The germline V and J ends were trimmed by 2 bases and 2 bases, with 10 bases remaining between them. CDR3 protein: CASSLRGSPYNEQFF. In DNA form, the CDR3 reads TGTGCCAGCAGCTTACGGGGGTCCCCCTACAATGAGCAGTTCTTC.

This clone was seen a few times. The chain joins TRBV5-1 to TRBJ2-1; 11 positions agree with TRBD1. The CDR3 consists of 15 residues. V dropped 3 bases and J dropped 6; count of bases not matched to a gene: 5. The germline V gene encodes CDR1 SGHRS and CDR2 YFSETQ. The CDR3 DNA follows: TGCGCCAGCAGCTGGGGACAGGGGGTTGGCAATGAGCAGTTCTTC. Amino acids: CASSWGQGVGNEQFF.

The rearrangement uses TRBV7-9 and TRBJ2-2, with 9 bases lining up with TRBD1. Losses at the gene ends were 2 bases for V and 4 bases for J; bases not matched to a gene: 5. The CDR3 is 16 residues long. Germline V gene lookup returns CDR1 SEHNR and CDR2 FQNEAQ (reference sequence). The CDR3 sequence is CASSLRGQGSTGELFF. The CDR3, as DNA: TGTGCCAGCAGCTTAAGGGGACAGGGATCCACCGGGGAGCTGTTTTTT.